This T cell receptor beta chain appears in the sequencing data of a study of T cells in Graves' hyperthyroidism and ophthalmopathy. For the diagnoses, clinical symptoms, serum thyroxine and TRAb, thyroid ultrasound and orbital computed tomography were used. The PBMCs had their origin in less than 13 ml of fresh peripheral blood. RNA transcripts provided the source from which TCR beta CDR3 regions were amplified. HTBI primers were the set used in a first-round RT-PCR of the TCR CDR3. TCRdb re-called the multiplex PCR reads through MiXCR, storing one row per CDR3 protein. The repertoire has approximately 560,000 distinct CDR3 sequences, 15% to 18% of them found once; the top ten carry around 6.6%. Sequencing input: blood. The receptor's source is a woman in her twenties or thirties with Graves' hyperthyroidism.

CDR3 region: CASSWGQGLSYEQYF. The CDR3 DNA follows: TGTGCCAGCAGCTGGGGGCAGGGCCTCTCCTACGAGCAGTACTTC. The rearrangement uses TRBV5-6 and TRBJ2-7, with D possibly TRBD1 on 6 matching bases. CDR3 length equals 15 residues. The V gene's germline CDR1 is SGHDT and CDR2 YYEEEE. The V and J ends lost 3 bases and 0 bases respectively, with 13 bases between them. Variable domain in full (rest from reference TRBV5-6 and TRBJ2-7): DAGVTQSPTHLIKTRGQQVTLRCSPKSGHDTVSWYQQALGQGPQFIFQYYEEEERQRGNFPDRFSGHQFPNYSSELNVNALLLGDSALYLCASSWGQGLSYEQYFGPGTRLTVT.